The entry that follows covers one T cell receptor (beta chain) sequence. Its antigen has not been determined. No qualities accompany the bases; no much larger clone lies one base away. The library relied on the immunoSEQ multiplex PCR assay. The deep sequencing platform assayed about 10^5 TCR templates per sample. Genomic DNA extracted from sorted T cells was used for TCRbeta CDR3 sequencing. Regarding the original processing steps: The R programming language was used for the clonal analysis of the TCRbeta CDR3 data. Alloreactive CD4+ and CD8+ clones were identified by comparing unstimulated samples to CFSE-low samples taken after the reaction. Regulatory or non-regulatory origin of alloreactive CD4+ clones was assigned by matching sequences to the sorted unstimulated Treg and non-Treg repertoires. TCRdb provides this immuneACCESS table in a form limited to in-frame rearrangements. Some clones are lacking; in checked studies, under half of them reflect an unresolved V gene, and why the rest are absent is not known. Clone size and V and J calls were adopted from that table, with D and trimming inferred from the DNA. For this sample there are over 70,000 clones; just under 95% appear just once. The ten biggest clones cover approximately 17% of the sample.

The record originates from a study of siplizumab effects on memory and regulatory T cells (dated by TCRdb to 2018 to 2020). Concerning the study at large: The study looked at the effect of siplizumab, an anti-CD2 antibody, on alloreactive T-cell subsets in allogeneic mixed lymphocyte reactions made from human PBMCs. The investigation overall reported the following: Greater diversity appeared to be present in unstimulated naive T cells than in memory T cells, and a substantial contribution to the alloresponse seemed to be made by naive cells. Siplizumab significantly lowered the cumulative frequency of alloreactive sequences that could be traced to unstimulated CD4+ memory T cells. Sequences below about 10^-5 frequency were poorly captured, so only a minor fraction of alloreactive clones could be mapped to unstimulated subsets. Of the alloreactive CD4+ clones that could be mapped, the Treg-derived share averaged around 64% with siplizumab compared with around 25% in control reactions. Whether proliferating Tregs from siplizumab cultures actually had suppressive function was not functionally confirmed. For roughly 75-95% of proliferating CD4+ or CD8+ clones, no naive or memory phenotype could be assigned.

The germline ends are 6 bases apart after V is trimmed by 6 bases and J by 1 base. Reading from cysteine to phenylalanine, the CDR3 counts 12 amino acids. The kept DNA is CDR3 alone, 36 bases in frame from the first base. Taken from the germline V gene (reference sequence), the CDR1 and CDR2 loops are LNHDA and SQIVND. TCRbeta CDR3 sequencing was performed on sorted unstimulated T cells and on proliferating T cells recovered from mixed lymphocyte reactions. Fresh whole blood from about 10 HLA-typed healthy donors served as the source for isolating PBMCs. The TCR originated in a human donor in good health. In this chain, TRBV19 is recombined with TRBJ1-1; the D segment cannot be called with confidence. The sample was CD8+ T cells sorted from blood. The CDR3 loop reads CASRAGNTEAFF. The DNA is as follows: TGTGCCAGTAGGGCAGGGAACACTGAAGCTTTCTTT.